Below, 4 T cell receptor beta chains from the same sample are listed, as sequenced in a study of blood T cells in healthy people across ages. Through a sample-barcoded 5' primer and a J-beta primer mix, a second PCR was run for roughly 7 to 12 cycles. From the 5' RACE reads, TCRdb called clonotypes with MiXCR, one entry per CDR3 protein. The sample has 1.6 million or so distinct CDR3 sequences; about 35% are singletons. Material: blood. The receptors were gathered from a woman aged 25 to 39 in good health.

This clonotype appeared a few times. The chain carries TRBV20-1 and TRBJ1-5, with D perhaps TRBD1 (6 bases). In germline, CDR1 is DFQATT, CDR2 SNEGSKA (reference sequence). V lost 6 bases and J 4 bases, leaving 19 bases between the germline ends. The length of the CDR3 is 15 residues. The CDR3 loop reads CSAEPGTSGNQPQHF. CDR3 DNA: TGCAGTGCCGAACCAGGGACATCGGGGAATCAGCCCCAGCATTTT.

This chain links TRBV4-2 with TRBJ2-5; the D gene is possibly TRBD1 (6 bases). CDR1 LGHNA and CDR2 YNFKEQ come from the germline V gene. V lost 4 bases to trimming and J lost 2 bases, with 11 bases between them. This CDR3 is 14 amino acids long. CDR3 sequence: CASSRGTQQETQYF. The CDR3 DNA sequence: TGTGCCAGCAGCCGGGGGACACAGCAAGAGACCCAGTACTTC.

Only a few counts were recorded for this clonotype. The chain has TRBV20-1 and TRBJ1-2; D not certain. Germline V gene data show CDR1 as DFQATT and CDR2 as SNEGSKA (reference sequence). V was trimmed by 3 bases and J by 8 bases, leaving 22 bases between them. This CDR3 spans 15 amino acids. CDR3 sequence reads: CSASGAEGRASGYTF. The CDR3 DNA reads TGCAGTGCTAGCGGAGCGGAGGGCAGAGCATCGGGCTACACCTTC.

This clonotype was seen a handful of times. This rearrangement joins TRBV12-3 or TRBV12-4 to TRBJ2-1; a weak D match, TRBD2 (5 bases). There are 15 residues in the CDR3. V was cut by 8 bases and J by 0 bases, with 14 bases left in between. This CDR3 reads CASRGQTISYNEQFF. The CDR3 DNA sequence: TGTGCCAGCCGCGGGCAGACCATCTCCTACAATGAGCAGTTCTTC.